The 11 T cell receptor beta chains given below trace back to one sample, sequenced in a study of PD-1 blockade in classical Hodgkin lymphoma. The method was immunoSEQ multiplex PCR; TCRdb's version includes in-frame clones alone and lacks a portion of them. The sample includes about 22,000 clones, 74% of them seen just once. Each patient's relapse followed autologous stem cell transplantation, and brentuximab vedotin exposure varied. Sequencing used peripheral blood mononuclear cells (PBMCs), obtained at baseline. These receptor sequences come from a human donor with classical Hodgkin lymphoma.

The rearrangement joins TRBV2 to TRBJ1-4, with a tentative D call TRBD1 (5 bases). V shed 2 bases and J shed 5 bases, with 12 bases lying between them. Germline V gene data show CDR1 as SNHLY and CDR2 as FYNNEI. This CDR3 is built from 15 residues. CDR3 DNA: TGTGCCAGCAGTGAATGGCAGGGTTTAAATGAAAAACTGTTTTTT. It specifies CASSEWQGLNEKLFF.

This clone was picked up one time. This CDR3 fails to terminate in the conserved phenylalanine or tryptophan, so it likely reflects a read error. This chain uses TRBV10-1 with TRBJ1-1; weak D call: TRBD1 (5 bases). The CDR3 extends over 13 amino acids. V was clipped by 8 bases and J by 2 bases, with 12 bases between them. Germline loops: CDR1 WNHNN, CDR2 SYGVQD (reference sequence). CDR3 DNA: TGCGCCAGCGCCCGCGACAGCAACACTGAAGCTTTCCTT. Translating it yields CASARDSNTEAFL.

The V gene is TRBV5-5, the J gene TRBJ1-1, with 10 positions matching TRBD1. From germline, CDR1 is SGHKS and CDR2 YYEKEE (reference sequence). Losses at the gene ends were 0 bases for V and 0 bases for J; bases not matched to a gene: 8. The CDR3 runs to 18 residues. The CDR3 sequence is CASSLGDRGPNMNTEAFF. CDR3 DNA sequence: TGTGCCAGCAGCTTGGGAGACAGGGGGCCTAACATGAACACTGAAGCTTTCTTT. The whole variable domain, remainder taken from reference TRBV5-5 and TRBJ1-1, is DAGVTQSPTHLIKTRGQQVTLRCSPISGHKSVSWYQQVLGQGPQFIFQYYEKEERGRGNFPDRFSARQFPNYSSELNVNALLLGDSALYLCASSLGDRGPNMNTEAFFGQGTRLTVV.

J is TRBJ2-5 and V is TRBV11-3; 12 nucleotides agree with TRBD2. J gave up 5 bases and V 3 bases, and 7 bases lay outside the gene matches. The CDR3 length is 16 residues. Germline CDR1 and CDR2: SGHNT and YENEEA. The CDR3 loop reads CASSFRLAGVGETQYF. The CDR3 bases are TGTGCCAGCAGCTTTCGACTAGCGGGAGTAGGGGAGACCCAGTACTTC.

This clone has only a few counts. V is TRBV19 and J is TRBJ1-4; no clear D gene. The CDR3 length is 14 residues. Trimming pared 5 bases from V and 5 bases from J, leaving 12 bases between. CDR1 is LNHDA and CDR2 is SQIVND in the germline V gene (reference sequence). The CDR3 loop is CASSPWGVNEKLFF. CDR3 in DNA: TGTGCCAGTAGTCCTTGGGGTGTGAATGAAAAACTGTTTTTT.

This rearrangement joins TRBV14 to TRBJ1-6, with D maybe TRBD1 (6 bases). The length of the CDR3 is 17 residues. Germline V gene sequence: CDR1 SGHDN, CDR2 FVKESK. The V gene lost 0 bases and the J gene lost 10 bases, with 19 bases spanning the gap. The CDR3 nucleotides are TGTGCCAGCAGCCAAGAGAGAAGGGGGGCCCGGGGATCACCCCTCCACTTT. It codes for CASSQERRGARGSPLHF.

This clone was seen a few times. The rearrangement joins TRBV4-2 to TRBJ2-5, with 9 bases fitting TRBD2. V dropped 5 bases and J dropped 1; count of bases not matched to a gene: 17. Germline loops: CDR1 LGHNA, CDR2 YNFKEQ. The CDR3 is 19 amino acids. Here the CDR3 DNA reads TGTGCCAGCAGCGGGCGAGGGACTAGCTCAGGAGGGCCCCAAGAGACCCAGTACTTC. Amino acids: CASSGRGTSSGGPQETQYF.

The genes are TRBV7-9 and TRBJ1-1; TRBD1 might be the D (6 bases). The V and J ends lost 1 base and 0 bases respectively, with 15 bases between them. The CDR3 is made up of 17 amino acids. CDR1 and CDR2 (germline): SEHNR, FQNEAQ (reference sequence). The CDR3 DNA reads TGTGCCAGCAGCTTAGGTGTAGGGGGTAGGATGAACACTGAAGCTTTCTTT. Amino acids: CASSLGVGGRMNTEAFF.

The chain joins TRBV27 to TRBJ2-5; possible D gene TRBD2, 7 bases. V was clipped by 3 bases and J by 5 bases, with 13 bases between them. The CDR3 contains 14 residues. Per the germline V gene, CDR1 is MNHEY and CDR2 is SMNVEV (reference sequence). CDR3 residues: CASSLGEGGETQYF. The DNA of the CDR3 is TGTGCCAGCAGTTTGGGGGAGGGGGGGGAGACCCAGTACTTC.

The chain recombines TRBV5-1 with TRBJ1-1, with 7 positions matching TRBD1. The trim removed 1 base at V and 4 bases at J, leaving 1 base unmatched. Per the germline V gene, CDR1 is SGHRS and CDR2 is YFSETQ. The CDR3 spans 13 residues. The CDR3 DNA reads TGCGCCAGCAGCTTGAGGGGGCTCACTGAAGCTTTCTTT. It yields the protein CASSLRGLTEAFF. Drawing the rest from reference TRBV5-1 and TRBJ1-1, the complete variable domain is KAGVTQTPRYLIKTRGQQVTLSCSPISGHRSVSWYQQTPGQGLQFLFEYFSETQRNKGNFPGRFSGRQFSNSRSEMNVSTLELGDSALYLCASSLRGLTEAFFGQGTRLTVV.

The V gene is TRBV7-2, the J gene TRBJ2-5, with D perhaps TRBD2 (6 bases). CDR1 is SGHTA and CDR2 is FQGNSA in the germline V gene. V shed 1 base and J shed 1 base, with 10 bases lying between them. This CDR3 contains 15 residues. This chain's CDR3 is CASSLGWDSQETQYF. CDR3 nucleotide sequence: TGTGCCAGCAGCTTAGGGTGGGACTCCCAAGAGACCCAGTACTTC.